These T cell receptor beta chains were read from a single sample in a study of cytomegalovirus exposure and HLA in healthy donors. Repertoires were generated with immunoSEQ multiplex PCR, while TCRdb's copy carries only in-frame clones and drops some. The data hold some 190,000 clones, with 65% to 85% observed a single time. Sequencing was done on a sample of PBMCs. The receptors come from a female donor in good health and CMV-seronegative. Both conserved end residues are part of each CDR3. Each record gives: clone size, V gene, D gene, J gene, CDR3 DNA, CDR3 protein. D genes are given only for firm matches. Only some rows state a clone size, as once, few, many or a class for expanded clones.

>few|TRBV19|-|TRBJ1-4
TGTGCCAGTAGTTTCGGGTCTACTAATGAAAAACTGTTTTTT
CASSFGSTNEKLFF
>-|TRBV5-1|TRBD1|TRBJ2-7
TGCGCCAGCAGCTTGGGGGCGACAGGGGTCTCCGAGCAGTACTTC
CASSLGATGVSEQYF
>-|TRBV27|TRBD1|TRBJ1-1
TGTGCCAGCAGTTTCGTCAACAGGGGTTTGTCGAACACTGAAGCTTTCTTT
CASSFVNRGLSNTEAFF
>-|TRBV6-6|-|TRBJ2-7
TGTGCCAGCAGTTACTCGAGACTTTCCTACGAGCAGTACTTC
CASSYSRLSYEQYF
>-|TRBV6-5|TRBD1|TRBJ2-3
TGTGCCAGCAGCGCCGGGACAGCTAGCACAGATACGCAGTATTTT
CASSAGTASTDTQYF
>few|TRBV28|TRBD2|TRBJ2-1
TGTGCCAGCAGTTCACTAGCGGGAGGGCCTGGTGAGCAGTTCTTC
CASSSLAGGPGEQFF
>-|TRBV7-3|-|TRBJ2-5
TGTGCCAGCAGCTTAGAGGGATCTAGCGCCCAGTACTTC
CASSLEGSSAQYF
>-|TRBV30|TRBD1|TRBJ1-2
TGTGCCTGGGGGACCGGGACAGGGGGTTCGTTTAACTATGGCTACACCTTC
CAWGTGTGGSFNYGYTF
>-|TRBV9|TRBD2|TRBJ2-7
TGTGCCAGCAGCACTCAAGCGGGAGACGGGTACGAGCAGTACTTC
CASSTQAGDGYEQYF
>few|TRBV10-1|-|TRBJ2-7
TGCGCCAGCCGGGCAGGGGGGTACGAGCAGTACTTC
CASRAGGYEQYF
>-|TRBV9|TRBD2|TRBJ2-3
TGTGCCAGCAGCGTAGCGGTAGGGACTAGCGGGGGTCCCGGGGTGACGCAGTATTTT
CASSVAVGTSGGPGVTQYF
>-|TRBV7-3|-|TRBJ2-7
TGTGCCAGCAGCTTAATCCCTAGCAGGAGCTCCTACGAGCAGTACTTC
CASSLIPSRSSYEQYF
>-|TRBV5-1|-|TRBJ2-3
TGCGCCAGCAGCTTGGGAGGCCATGCTGGCACAGATACGCAGTATTTT
CASSLGGHAGTDTQYF
>-|TRBV6-1|-|TRBJ2-7
TGTGCCAGCAGACTAGTCTCCTACGAGCAGTACTTC
CASRLVSYEQYF
>-|TRBV7-2|TRBD1|TRBJ2-5
TGTGCCAGCAGCTTAGAGAGACAGGGGGAAGAGACCCAGTACTTC
CASSLERQGEETQYF
>-|TRBV7-9|TRBD2|TRBJ2-2
TGTGCCAGCAGTCCACCTCCAAGACTAGCGGGAGGCCGGGGGGAGCTGTTTTTT
CASSPPPRLAGGRGELFF
>-|TRBV10-3|-|TRBJ1-1
TGTGCCATCAGTCCATCCGGATGGGGCGGAGGGTCGAAAGCTTTCTTT
CAISPSGWGGGSKAFF
>-|TRBV7-3|-|TRBJ2-1
TGTGCCAGCAGCGAGGACTACTACAATGAGCAGTTCTTC
CASSEDYYNEQFF
>-|TRBV19|-|TRBJ1-1
TGTGCCAGTAGTGTCGGTTTGAACACTGAAGCTTTCTTT
CASSVGLNTEAFF
>once|TRBV5-1|TRBD2|TRBJ2-5
TGCGCCAGCAGCTTGGCTCCTAGCGGGGGGCCCACCGAGGAGACCCAGTACTTC
CASSLAPSGGPTEETQYF
>-|TRBV7-3|TRBD1|TRBJ1-6
TGTGCCAGCAGCCTTCGACAGGGGGGTTCACCCCTCCACTTT
CASSLRQGGSPLHF
>-|TRBV9|-|TRBJ2-5
TGTGCCAGCAGCGTAGGATGGGCGGACTCGGCGTACTTC
CASSVGWADSAYF
>-|TRBV5-1|-|TRBJ1-6
TGCGCCAGCAGCTTCGCTGACAGGTATAATTCACCCCTCCACTTT
CASSFADRYNSPLHF
>-|TRBV15|TRBD1|TRBJ2-1
TGTGCCACCAGCAGAGATCGGGGCAGGGGGTACAATGAGCAGTTCTTC
CATSRDRGRGYNEQFF
>-|TRBV21-1|-|TRBJ2-1
TGTGCCAGCTGGAGCAACGGGACAGGGGCGCACAATGAGCAGTTCTTC
CASWSNGTGAHNEQFF
>once|TRBV5-1|TRBD1|TRBJ1-1
TGCGCCAGCAGCTTGCAGGGGGTGGAAATGAACACTGAAGCTTTCTTT
CASSLQGVEMNTEAFF
>-|TRBV7-8|TRBD1|TRBJ1-6
TGTGCCAGCAGTCTAACGGACAGGGATTCACCCCTCCACTTT
CASSLTDRDSPLHF
>few|TRBV11-2|-|TRBJ2-1
TGTGCCAGCAGCTTTCTGGGTAGCATCTACAATGAGCAGTTCTTC
CASSFLGSIYNEQFF
>-|TRBV5-6|TRBD1|TRBJ2-7
TGTGCCAGCAGCTTGGTTGGACAGGGCCTCTACGAGCAGTACTTC
CASSLVGQGLYEQYF
>-|TRBV11-3|TRBD2|TRBJ2-3
TGTGCCAGCAGCTTAGATCTAGCGGGGAATACAGATACGCAGTATTTT
CASSLDLAGNTDTQYF
>once|TRBV27|-|TRBJ2-1
TGTGCCAGCAGTTTGGGACAAATCTACAATGAGCAGTTCTTC
CASSLGQIYNEQFF
>-|TRBV10-3|TRBD2|TRBJ2-7
TGTGCCATCAGTGAGTCCGGGACTAGCAGGGCCCACGAGCAGTACTTC
CAISESGTSRAHEQYF
>-|TRBV5-4|-|TRBJ2-7
TGTGCCAGCAGCTTGGGGACTACATCACCCTACGAGCAGTACTTC
CASSLGTTSPYEQYF
>once|TRBV7-2|-|TRBJ2-1
TGTGCCAGCAGCTTAGGTATTTGGCAGGGGTCGAGCTCCTACAATGAGCAGTTCTTC
CASSLGIWQGSSSYNEQFF